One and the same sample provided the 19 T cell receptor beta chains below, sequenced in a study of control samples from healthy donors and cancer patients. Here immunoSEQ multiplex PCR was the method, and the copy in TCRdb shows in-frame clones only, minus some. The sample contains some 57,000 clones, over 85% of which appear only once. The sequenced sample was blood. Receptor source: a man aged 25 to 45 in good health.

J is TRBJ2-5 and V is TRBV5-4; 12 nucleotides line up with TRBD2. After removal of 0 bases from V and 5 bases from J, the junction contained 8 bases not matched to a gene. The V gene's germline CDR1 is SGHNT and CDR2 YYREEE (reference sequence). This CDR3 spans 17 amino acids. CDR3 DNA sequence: TGTGCCAGCAGCTTGGATCTAGCGGGAGGGCCATTGGAGACCCAGTACTTC. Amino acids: CASSLDLAGGPLETQYF.

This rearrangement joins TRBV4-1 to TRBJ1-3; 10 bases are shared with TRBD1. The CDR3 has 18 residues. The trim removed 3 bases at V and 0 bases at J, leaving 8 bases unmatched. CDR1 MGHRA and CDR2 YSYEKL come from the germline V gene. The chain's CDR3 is CASSHDGQGEFSGNTIYF. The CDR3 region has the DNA TGCGCCAGCAGCCACGACGGACAGGGGGAGTTCTCTGGAAACACCATATATTTT.

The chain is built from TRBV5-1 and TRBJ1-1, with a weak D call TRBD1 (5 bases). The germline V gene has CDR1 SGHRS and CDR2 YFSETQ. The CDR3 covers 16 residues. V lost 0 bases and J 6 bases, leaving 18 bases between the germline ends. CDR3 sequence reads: CASSLDFRGGEPEAFF. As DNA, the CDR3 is TGCGCCAGCAGCTTGGACTTTAGGGGAGGGGAACCTGAAGCTTTCTTT.

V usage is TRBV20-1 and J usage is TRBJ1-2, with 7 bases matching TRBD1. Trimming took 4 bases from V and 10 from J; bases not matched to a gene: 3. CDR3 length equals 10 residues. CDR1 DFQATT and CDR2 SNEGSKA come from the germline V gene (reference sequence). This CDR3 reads CSATGTAYTF. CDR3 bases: TGCAGTGCTACTGGGACAGCCTACACCTTC.

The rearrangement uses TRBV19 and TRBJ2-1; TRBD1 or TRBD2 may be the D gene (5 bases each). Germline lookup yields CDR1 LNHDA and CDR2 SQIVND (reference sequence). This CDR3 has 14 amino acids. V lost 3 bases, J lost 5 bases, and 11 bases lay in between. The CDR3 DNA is TGTGCCAGTAGTATGGGACCGACGAACAATGAGCAGTTCTTC. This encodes CASSMGPTNNEQFF.

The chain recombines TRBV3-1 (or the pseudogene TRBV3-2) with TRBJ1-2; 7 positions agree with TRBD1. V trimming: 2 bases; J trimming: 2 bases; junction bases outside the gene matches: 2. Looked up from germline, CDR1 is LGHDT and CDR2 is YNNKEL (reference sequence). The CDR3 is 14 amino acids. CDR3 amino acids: CASSQPGQNYGYTF. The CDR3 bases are TGTGCCAGCAGCCAACCGGGACAGAACTATGGCTACACCTTC.

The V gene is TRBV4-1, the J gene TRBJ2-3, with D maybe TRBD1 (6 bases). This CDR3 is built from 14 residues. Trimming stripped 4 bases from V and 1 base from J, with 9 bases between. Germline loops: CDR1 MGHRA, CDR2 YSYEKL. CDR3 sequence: CASSPEGGTDTQYF. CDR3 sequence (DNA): TGCGCCAGCAGCCCCGAGGGGGGCACAGATACGCAGTATTTT.

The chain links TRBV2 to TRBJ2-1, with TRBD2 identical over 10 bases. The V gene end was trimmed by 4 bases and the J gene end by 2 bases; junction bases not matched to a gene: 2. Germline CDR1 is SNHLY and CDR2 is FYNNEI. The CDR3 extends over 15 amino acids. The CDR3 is CASSASGSPYNEQFF. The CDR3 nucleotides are TGTGCCAGCAGTGCTAGCGGGAGCCCCTACAATGAGCAGTTCTTC.

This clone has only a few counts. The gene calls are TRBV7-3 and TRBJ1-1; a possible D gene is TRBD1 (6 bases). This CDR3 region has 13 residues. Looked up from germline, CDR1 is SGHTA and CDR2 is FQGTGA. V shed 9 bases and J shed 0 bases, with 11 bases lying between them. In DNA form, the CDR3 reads TGTGCCAGTAAAGACAGGATGAACACTGAAGCTTTCTTT. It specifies CASKDRMNTEAFF.

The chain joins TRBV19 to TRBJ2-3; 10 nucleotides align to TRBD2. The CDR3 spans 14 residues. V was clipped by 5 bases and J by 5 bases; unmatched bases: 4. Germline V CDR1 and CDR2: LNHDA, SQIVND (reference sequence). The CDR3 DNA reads TGTGCCAGTAGTGTAGCGGGAGGAGAAGATACGCAGTATTTT. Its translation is CASSVAGGEDTQYF.

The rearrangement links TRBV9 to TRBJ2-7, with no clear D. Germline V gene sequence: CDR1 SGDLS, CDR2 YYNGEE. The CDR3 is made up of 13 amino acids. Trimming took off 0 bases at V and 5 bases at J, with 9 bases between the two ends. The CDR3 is CASSVVPADEQYF. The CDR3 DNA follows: TGTGCCAGCAGCGTAGTTCCGGCCGACGAGCAGTACTTC.

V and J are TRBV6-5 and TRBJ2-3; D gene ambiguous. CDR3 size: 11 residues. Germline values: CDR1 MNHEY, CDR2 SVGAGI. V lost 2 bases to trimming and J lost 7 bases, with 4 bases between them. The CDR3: CASSYGNTQYF. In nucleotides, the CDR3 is TGTGCCAGCAGTTACGGAAATACGCAGTATTTT.

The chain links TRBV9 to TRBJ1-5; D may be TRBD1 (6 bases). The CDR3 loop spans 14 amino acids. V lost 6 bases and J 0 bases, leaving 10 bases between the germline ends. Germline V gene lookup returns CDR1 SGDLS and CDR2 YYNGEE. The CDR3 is CASTSGVSNQPQHF. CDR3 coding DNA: TGTGCCAGCACTTCAGGGGTTAGCAATCAGCCCCAGCATTTT.

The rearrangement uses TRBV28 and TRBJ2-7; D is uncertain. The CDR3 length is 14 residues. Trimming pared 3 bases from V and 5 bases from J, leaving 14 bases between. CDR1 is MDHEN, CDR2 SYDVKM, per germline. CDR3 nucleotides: TGTGCCAGCAGTTTTAGGAAGGTGTCGCACGAGCAGTACTTC. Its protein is CASSFRKVSHEQYF.

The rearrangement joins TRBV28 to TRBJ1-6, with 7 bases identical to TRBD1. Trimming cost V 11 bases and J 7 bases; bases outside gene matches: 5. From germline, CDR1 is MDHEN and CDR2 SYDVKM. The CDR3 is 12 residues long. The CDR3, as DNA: TGTGCCGCAGGGGGTCCAAATTCACCCCTCCACTTT. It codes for CAAGGPNSPLHF.

CDR3: CASSFNPTLAGVQYF. As DNA, the CDR3 is TGTGCCAGCAGCTTTAACCCCACGCTAGCGGGGGTGCAGTACTTC. The chain couples TRBV11-2 to TRBJ2-7; 10 nucleotides align to TRBD2. The CDR3 covers 15 residues. The J segment lost 9 bases and the V segment lost 3 bases, leaving 11 bases of the junction unmatched. Looked up from germline, CDR1 is SGHAT and CDR2 is FQNNGV.

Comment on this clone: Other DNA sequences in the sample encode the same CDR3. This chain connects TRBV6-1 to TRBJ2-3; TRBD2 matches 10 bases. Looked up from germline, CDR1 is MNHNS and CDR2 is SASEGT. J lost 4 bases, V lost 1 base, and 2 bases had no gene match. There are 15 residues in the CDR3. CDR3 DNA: TGTGCCAGCAGTGAAGGTCTAGCGGGAGCAGATACGCAGTATTTT. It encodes CASSEGLAGADTQYF.

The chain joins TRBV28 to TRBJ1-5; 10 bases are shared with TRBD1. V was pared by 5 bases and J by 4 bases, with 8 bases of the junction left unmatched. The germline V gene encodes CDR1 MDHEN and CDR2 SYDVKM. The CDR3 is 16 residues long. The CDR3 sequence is CASSTRQGARNQPQHF. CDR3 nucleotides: TGTGCCAGCAGTACCCGACAGGGGGCGAGGAATCAGCCCCAGCATTTT.

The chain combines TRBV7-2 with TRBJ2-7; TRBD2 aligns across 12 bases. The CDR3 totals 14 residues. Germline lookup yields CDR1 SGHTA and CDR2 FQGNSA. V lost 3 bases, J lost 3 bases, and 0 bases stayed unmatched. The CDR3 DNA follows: TGTGCCAGCAGCTTGGGACTAGCGGGCTACGAGCAGTACTTC. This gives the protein CASSLGLAGYEQYF.